The 30 T cell receptor beta chains below were found in one sample sequenced in a study of blood T cell repertoires in COVID-19. Sequenced by immunoSEQ multiplex PCR; TCRdb stores in-frame clones only, minus some. The sample holds around 100,000 clones, around nine tenths seen once. Sequenced material: peripheral blood. These TCRs come from a man over 45 in a cohort sampled during active COVID-19.

The chain carries TRBV18 and TRBJ2-1; the D gene is possibly TRBD2 (6 bases). The CDR3 covers 16 residues. V dropped 0 bases and J dropped 0 bases, with 9 bases sitting between them. Germline CDR1 KGHSH, CDR2 LQKENI. The CDR3 coding sequence is TGTGCCAGCTCACCACCCTTGGGGGGCTCCTACAATGAGCAGTTCTTC. Translated, it gives CASSPPLGGSYNEQFF.

J is TRBJ2-5 and V is TRBV13, with D tentatively TRBD2 (6 bases). Germline CDR1 PRHDT, CDR2 FYEKMQ (reference sequence). V was shortened by 1 base and J by 1 base, with 7 bases between the two germline ends. The CDR3 has 14 residues. CDR3 protein: CASSLVGGQETQYF. The CDR3 DNA sequence: TGTGCCAGCAGCTTAGTCGGGGGCCAAGAGACCCAGTACTTC.

This clone was observed a few times. The chain employs TRBV4-2 and TRBJ1-4, with no clear D. V was clipped by 2 bases and J by 8 bases, with 12 bases between them. CDR3 length equals 14 residues. Germline values: CDR1 LGHNA, CDR2 YNFKEQ. The DNA for the CDR3 is TGTGCCAGCAGCCAATCTCTAGAGGCCGAAAAACTGTTTTTT. Translated: CASSQSLEAEKLFF.

V and J are TRBV5-1 and TRBJ1-2; the D gene is possibly TRBD1 (6 bases). Trimming cost V 4 bases and J 7 bases, with 20 bases left between them. Germline V gene lookup returns CDR1 SGHRS and CDR2 YFSETQ. The CDR3 runs to 15 residues. The CDR3 region is CASSPGGALVSGYTF. DNA of the CDR3: TGCGCCAGCAGCCCGGGGGGGGCTCTGGTTTCTGGCTACACCTTC.

This chain connects TRBV5-6 to TRBJ1-5; tentatively, D is TRBD1 (6 bases). Germline CDR1 is SGHDT and CDR2 is YYEEEE. This CDR3 has 19 residues. The ends were cut back, 4 bases at V and 0 bases at J, with 23 bases in the middle. The CDR3 DNA sequence: TGTGCCAGCAGCGTACAAGCTTCTACAGGGTACAGTAGCAATCAGCCCCAGCATTTT. Encoded protein: CASSVQASTGYSSNQPQHF.

The chain employs TRBV27 and TRBJ1-2; TRBD1 might be the D (6 bases). CDR1 is MNHEY and CDR2 is SMNVEV in the germline V gene (reference sequence). The V and J ends lost 3 bases and 8 bases respectively, with 16 bases between them. The CDR3 runs to 14 residues. CDR3 sequence reads: CASSFYAGASGYTF. The CDR3 nucleotides are TGTGCCAGCAGTTTTTACGCAGGGGCTTCGGGCTACACCTTC.

The chain combines TRBV24-1 with TRBJ2-1; 10 bases line up with TRBD1. CDR1 is KGHDR, CDR2 SFDVKD, per germline. The CDR3 is 14 residues long. Trimming cost V 4 bases and J 8 bases; bases outside gene matches: 4. The CDR3 here is CATSDRTGGDEQFF. CDR3 coding DNA: TGTGCCACCAGTGACCGGACAGGGGGAGATGAGCAGTTCTTC.

This clone was seen a few times. The gene calls are TRBV1 and TRBJ1-3. TRBV1 is a documented pseudogene. The CDR3 length is 20 residues. The CDR3 is CTSSQDHGGKLSPSGNTIYF. In DNA form, the CDR3 reads TGCACCAGCAGCCAAGATCACGGAGGGAAACTTAGTCCATCTGGAAACACCATATATTTT.

In this sample, this clone turned up once. V and J are TRBV5-1 and TRBJ1-6; the D is unclear. Per the germline V gene, CDR1 is SGHRS and CDR2 is YFSETQ. This CDR3 is 15 amino acids long. Trimming cost V 6 bases and J 0 bases, with 10 bases left between them. CDR3 coding DNA: TGCGCCAGCAAGCTCTTAGACTCCTATAATTCACCCCTCCACTTT. It translates to CASKLLDSYNSPLHF.

This clone was counted a few times. The rearrangement uses TRBV18 and TRBJ1-5; 9 bases are a match to TRBD1. There are 14 residues in the CDR3. CDR1 is KGHSH, CDR2 LQKENI, per germline. Losses at the gene ends were 6 bases for V and 5 bases for J; bases not matched to a gene: 5. The CDR3 protein is CASSSDRGYQPQHF. The DNA of the CDR3 is TGTGCCAGCTCGTCGGACAGGGGCTATCAGCCCCAGCATTTT.

V and J are TRBV5-5 and TRBJ2-2; 11 bases line up with TRBD2. Looked up from germline, CDR1 is SGHKS and CDR2 is YYEKEE (reference sequence). This CDR3 is 16 amino acids long. Germline trimming cut 0 bases from V and 7 bases from J; bases unmatched to any gene: 5. The CDR3 DNA reads as TGTGCCAGCAGCTTGGAATCTAGCGGGAGGAACGGGGAGCTGTTTTTT. Its translation: CASSLESSGRNGELFF. Based on the CDR3 plus reference TRBV5-5 and TRBJ2-2, the full variable domain is DAGVTQSPTHLIKTRGQQVTLRCSPISGHKSVSWYQQVLGQGPQFIFQYYEKEERGRGNFPDRFSARQFPNYSSELNVNALLLGDSALYLCASSLESSGRNGELFFGEGSRLTVL.

CDR3 nucleotides: TGTGCCAGCAGTGAAGCGGGGGGGACTACCTATGGCTACACCTTC. Encoded protein: CASSEAGGTTYGYTF. The J gene is TRBJ1-2, the V gene TRBV2; tentative D call: TRBD1 (5 bases). The V end was cut by 0 bases, the J end by 4 bases, with 12 bases between. The CDR3 is 15 residues long. Germline loops: CDR1 SNHLY, CDR2 FYNNEI.

The chain joins TRBV7-6 to TRBJ2-1; perhaps TRBD2 as D (6 bases). The length of the CDR3 is 14 residues. Germline V gene data show CDR1 as SGHVS and CDR2 as FNYEAQ. The V end lost 5 bases, the J end lost 5 bases, and 13 bases lay between the germline ends. The CDR3: CASSPGTFNNEQFF. DNA of the CDR3: TGTGCCAGCAGCCCGGGGACTTTTAACAATGAGCAGTTCTTC.

This clone appeared a few times. The chain recombines TRBV2 with TRBJ2-1, with D maybe TRBD1 (5 bases). The CDR3 loop spans 15 amino acids. V was pared by 4 bases and J by 3 bases, with 13 bases between. Germline loops: CDR1 SNHLY, CDR2 FYNNEI. DNA of the CDR3: TGTGCCAGCAGTGTGATAGGGGCAAGCTACAATGAGCAGTTCTTC. It translates to CASSVIGASYNEQFF.

This sequence joins TRBV18 and TRBJ1-6; D is unclear. Germline assignment: CDR1 KGHSH and CDR2 LQKENI. The CDR3 is 14 residues long. Deletions cut 5 bases from V and 7 bases from J, with 12 bases between. CDR3 in DNA: TGTGCCAGCTCAAGCGACGTGCGGAATTCACCCCTCCACTTT. Encoded protein: CASSSDVRNSPLHF.

This chain uses TRBV5-8 with TRBJ2-3; 7 positions agree with TRBD1. Germline V CDR1 and CDR2: SGHTS, YDEGEE. V shed 6 bases and J 0 bases; nucleotides not matched to a gene: 7. The CDR3 extends over 15 amino acids. Here the CDR3 reads CASTNQGDSTDTQYF. In nucleotides, the CDR3 is TGTGCCAGCACCAATCAGGGGGACAGCACAGATACGCAGTATTTT.

This chain uses TRBV27 with TRBJ2-1, with 9 nucleotides matching TRBD1. Germline-derived CDR1 and CDR2 are MNHEY and SMNVEV (reference sequence). The CDR3 sequence is 15 residues long. With 2 bases clipped from V and 8 bases from J, the junction kept 7 bases outside the gene matches. CDR3 in DNA: TGTGCCAGCAGTTTAGAAGGACAGGGGATATATGAGCAGTTCTTC. This gives the protein CASSLEGQGIYEQFF.

The rearrangement joins TRBV24-1 to TRBJ2-1; no definite D call. In germline, CDR1 is KGHDR, CDR2 SFDVKD. The V gene lost 3 bases and the J gene lost 8 bases, with 4 bases spanning the gap. The CDR3 covers 11 residues. CDR3 sequence: CATSDRDEQFF. The CDR3 DNA reads as TGTGCCACCAGTGATCGCGATGAGCAGTTCTTC.

V is TRBV5-1 and J is TRBJ1-6, with D tentatively TRBD1 (6 bases). Trimming shortened V by 0 bases and J by 8 bases, and 9 bases separated the two germline ends. Germline assignment: CDR1 SGHRS and CDR2 YFSETQ. The CDR3 is 14 amino acids. CDR3 amino acids: CASSLGRQDSPLHF. Written as DNA, the CDR3 is TGCGCCAGCAGCTTGGGCCGACAGGATTCACCCCTCCACTTT. The variable domain in full, with the rest retrieved from reference TRBV5-1 and TRBJ1-6, is KAGVTQTPRYLIKTRGQQVTLSCSPISGHRSVSWYQQTPGQGLQFLFEYFSETQRNKGNFPGRFSGRQFSNSRSEMNVSTLELGDSALYLCASSLGRQDSPLHFGNGTRLTVT.

J is TRBJ1-3 and V is TRBV15; no clear D. CDR3 length: 15 amino acids. Germline V gene lookup returns CDR1 LNHNV and CDR2 YYDKDF (reference sequence). The V and J ends lost 0 bases and 9 bases respectively, with 15 bases between them. CDR3 sequence reads: CATSRDQSQVSTIYF. The CDR3 DNA reads TGTGCCACCAGCAGAGATCAGTCCCAGGTTTCCACCATATATTTT.

The genes are TRBV19 and TRBJ1-6; D unclear. The CDR3 is 14 residues long. Looked up from germline, CDR1 is LNHDA and CDR2 is SQIVND (reference sequence). The ends were cut back, 3 bases at V and 9 bases at J, with 12 bases in the middle. The CDR3 protein is CASSIPGWSSPLHF. CDR3 sequence (DNA): TGTGCCAGTAGTATTCCTGGCTGGTCTTCACCCCTCCACTTT.

V and J are TRBV18 and TRBJ2-2; TRBD1 agrees at 7 bases. The ends lost 2 bases at V and 0 bases at J; junction bases unmatched: 9. The germline gives CDR1 KGHSH, CDR2 LQKENI. The length of the CDR3 is 18 residues. The CDR3 reads CASSPSRGQTSNTGELFF. CDR3 nucleotide sequence: TGTGCCAGCTCACCATCCCGGGGACAGACCTCGAACACCGGGGAGCTGTTTTTT.

J is TRBJ1-1 and V is TRBV12-3 or TRBV12-4, with 7 nucleotides matching TRBD1. V was clipped by 5 bases and J by 8 bases; unmatched bases: 2. The CDR3 covers 11 residues. DNA of the CDR3: TGTGCCAGCAGTCAGGGGGGAGAAGCTTTCTTT. Protein sequence: CASSQGGEAFF.

This chain joins TRBV24-1 and TRBJ2-5; perhaps TRBD2 as D (5 bases). Germline CDR1 is KGHDR and CDR2 is SFDVKD. This CDR3 is 16 amino acids long. The V end lost 7 bases, the J end lost 0 bases, and 17 bases lay between the germline ends. The CDR3 reads CATSPHGRGNQETQYF. The CDR3, as DNA: TGTGCCACCAGCCCTCATGGACGGGGAAACCAAGAGACCCAGTACTTC.

The rearrangement uses TRBV6-5 and TRBJ2-5; 8 nucleotides align to TRBD2. V was pared by 8 bases and J by 5 bases, with 13 bases of the junction left unmatched. The CDR3 extends over 15 amino acids. CDR1 MNHEY and CDR2 SVGAGI come from the germline V gene. CDR3 DNA sequence: TGTGCCAGCTGGTCGGGGGGGGCCGGCGGGGAGACCCAGTACTTC. This sequence encodes CASWSGGAGGETQYF.

This clone came up once. The gene calls are TRBV9 and TRBJ2-3; 9 bases are shared with TRBD2. Trimming removed 0 bases from V and 3 bases from J; junction bases left unmatched: 2. The CDR3 is 15 residues long. Per germline, CDR1 SGDLS and CDR2 YYNGEE. The CDR3: CASSVVAGVTDTQYF. The CDR3 bases are TGTGCCAGCAGCGTAGTAGCGGGGGTTACAGATACGCAGTATTTT. Complete variable domain (other parts from reference TRBV9 and TRBJ2-3): DSGVTQTPKHLITATGQRVTLRCSPRSGDLSVYWYQQSLDQGLQFLIQYYNGEERAKGNILERFSAQQFPDLHSELNLSSLELGDSALYFCASSVVAGVTDTQYFGPGTRLTVL.

The rearrangement joins TRBV3-1 (or the pseudogene TRBV3-2) to TRBJ1-6, with a possible D match to TRBD1 (5 bases). The CDR3 runs to 15 residues. Trimming left V 4 bases short and J 8 bases short, with 15 bases between. The germline CDR1 and CDR2 sequences are LGHDT and YNNKEL (reference sequence). This CDR3 reads CASSLGWGEDSPLHF. As DNA, the CDR3 is TGTGCCAGCAGCCTGGGGTGGGGCGAAGATTCACCCCTCCACTTT.

The V gene is TRBV29-1, the J gene TRBJ2-5, with D perhaps TRBD2 (6 bases). Trimming removed 7 bases from V and 5 bases from J, with 17 bases in between. Germline values: CDR1 SQVTM, CDR2 ANQGSEA. The CDR3 is 13 residues long. CDR3 bases: TGCAGCGGCGCCGGGACTTCCGCTGAGACCCAGTACTTC. It codes for CSGAGTSAETQYF.

V is TRBV5-1 and J is TRBJ1-1, with 7 bases fitting TRBD1. CDR1 and CDR2 from the germline V gene are SGHRS and YFSETQ. V was clipped by 5 bases and J by 5 bases; unmatched bases: 6. This CDR3 contains 13 residues. The CDR3 nucleotides are TGCGCCAGCAGGAAAGCAGGGGGAACTGAAGCTTTCTTT. Residues: CASRKAGGTEAFF.

This clone was recorded a few times. The rearrangement links TRBV9 to TRBJ2-1; 9 bases are a match to TRBD2. The junction had 2 bases not matched to a gene; V was cut back by 0 bases and J by 4 bases. Germline values: CDR1 SGDLS, CDR2 YYNGEE. This CDR3 has 15 amino acids. CDR3 region: CASSVGRGGYNEQFF. CDR3 sequence (DNA): TGTGCCAGCAGCGTAGGGCGGGGGGGTTACAATGAGCAGTTCTTC. The entire variable domain, with the rest obtained from reference TRBV9 and TRBJ2-1, is as follows: DSGVTQTPKHLITATGQRVTLRCSPRSGDLSVYWYQQSLDQGLQFLIQYYNGEERAKGNILERFSAQQFPDLHSELNLSSLELGDSALYFCASSVGRGGYNEQFFGPGTRLTVL.